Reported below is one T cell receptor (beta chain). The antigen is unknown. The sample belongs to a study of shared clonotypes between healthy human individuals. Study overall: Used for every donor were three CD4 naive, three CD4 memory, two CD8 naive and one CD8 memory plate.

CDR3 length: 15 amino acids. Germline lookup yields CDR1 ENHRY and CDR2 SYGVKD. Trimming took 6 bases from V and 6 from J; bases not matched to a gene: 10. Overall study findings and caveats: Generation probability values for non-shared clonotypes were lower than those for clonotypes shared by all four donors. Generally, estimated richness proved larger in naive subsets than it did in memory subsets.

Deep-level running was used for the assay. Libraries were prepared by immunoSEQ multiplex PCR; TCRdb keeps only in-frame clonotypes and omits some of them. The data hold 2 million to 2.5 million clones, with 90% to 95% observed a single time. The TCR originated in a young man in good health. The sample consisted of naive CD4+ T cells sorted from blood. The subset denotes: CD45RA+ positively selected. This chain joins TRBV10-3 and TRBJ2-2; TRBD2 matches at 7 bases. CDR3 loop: CAIRMDSRGAGELFF. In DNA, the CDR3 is TGTGCCATCAGAATGGACTCCCGGGGGGCCGGGGAGCTGTTTTTT.